The clone carrying this TCR beta chain has only one observation. The sample comes from a study of type 1 regulatory T cells. Turning to the study itself: T-allo10 is an in vitro-generated, Tr1-enriched CD4 T cell product specific for alloantigen.

J was trimmed by 2 bases and V by 3 bases; bases with no gene match: 17. The germline CDR1 and CDR2 sequences are KGHDR and SFDVKD. CDR3 length: 20 residues. TCRdb processed the reads anew with MiXCR; each CDR3 protein has one entry. The sample has around 88,000 distinct CDR3 sequences; 31% are singletons. This receptor was identified in a human donor in good health. The sample consisted of CD4+ T cells, either the whole sample or a sorted fraction (not recorded which). This chain joins TRBV24-1 and TRBJ2-3; 9 bases align to TRBD2. Here the CDR3 reads CATSDTGASGMGLNTDTQYF. For the CDR3, the DNA is TGTGCCACCAGTGATACCGGGGCTAGCGGGATGGGGCTAAACACAGATACGCAGTATTTT.